This is a list of T cell receptor beta chains from one sample in a study of T cell changes during pregnancy in multiple sclerosis. This table comes from immunoSEQ multiplex PCR, and its TCRdb copy is limited to in-frame clones, with some not included. The repertoire holds 65,000 to 85,000 clones, approximately 93% seen once, with more than 0.85% in the top ten. Sequencing was performed on peripheral blood, taken in the second trimester of pregnancy. These receptor sequences come from a female donor in good health, enrolled as a control in a pregnancy study. The CDR3 runs from the conserved cysteine through the conserved F or W. A D gene is named only where the DNA matches it firmly. A clone size is listed for some rows: how often the clone was seen (once, few, many), or a class if it is expanded.

j_gene | abundance | d_gene | v_gene | CDR3nt | CDR3aa
TRBJ2-6 | NA | TRBD2 | TRBV2 | TGTGCCAGCAGGGGGACTAGCGGGAGTCCGGGAGGGGCCAACGTCCTGACTTTC | CASRGTSGSPGGANVLTF
TRBJ2-3 | NA | TRBD1 | TRBV28 | TGTGCCAGCAGACTAGAGGCAGGGGGCCTTACAGATACGCAGTATTTT | CASRLEAGGLTDTQYF
TRBJ2-1 | NA | TRBD1 | TRBV27 | TGTGCCAGCAGAGACCGGACAGGCTGGTCCTACAATGAGCAGTTCTTC | CASRDRTGWSYNEQFF
TRBJ2-3 | NA | TRBD1 | TRBV11-3 | TGTGCCAGCAGCTTGGGTTGGACAGGGTCGGGCACAGATACGCAGTATTTT | CASSLGWTGSGTDTQYF
TRBJ2-1 | NA | NA | TRBV4-1 | TGCGCCAGCAGCCAAGAGGACTCTAACTACAATGAGCAGTTCTTC | CASSQEDSNYNEQFF
TRBJ2-1 | NA | NA | TRBV5-4 | TGTGCCAGCAGCCCCGGGTACGATGAGCAGTTCTTC | CASSPGYDEQFF
TRBJ2-1 | NA | TRBD2 | TRBV13 | TGTGCCAGCAGCTTACAGCGGGAGGGCCTCAATGAGCAGTTCTTC | CASSLQREGLNEQFF
TRBJ2-3 | NA | NA | TRBV18 | TGTGCCAGCTCCCCGAGCGCGGGGTCCACAGATACGCAGTATTTT | CASSPSAGSTDTQYF
TRBJ2-7 | NA | TRBD1 | TRBV7-9 | TGTGCCAGCAGTGACAGGGTCTGGGAGCAGTACTTC | CASSDRVWEQYF
TRBJ2-7 | NA | NA | TRBV6-5 | TGTGCCAGCAGTTACGGACGGGGGAACTACGAGCAGTACTTC | CASSYGRGNYEQYF
TRBJ1-1 | once | TRBD1 | TRBV28 | TGTGCCAGCAGTTTCCCCCAAGGGGGGTACAGGGGGAGGAACACTGAAGCTTTCTTT | CASSFPQGGYRGRNTEAFF
TRBJ2-1 | NA | TRBD2 | TRBV5-6 | TGTGCCAGCCTCACTAGCGGGAGGGCCGATGAGCAGTTCTTC | CASLTSGRADEQFF
TRBJ1-4 | NA | NA | TRBV23-1 | TGCGCCAGCAGTCAATCTAGAAGGACTATCGAGGGAAAACTGTTTTTT | CASSQSRRTIEGKLFF
TRBJ2-1 | NA | TRBD2 | TRBV6-1 | TGTGCCAGCAGGATAGCGGGAGAGGCAGAGCAGTTCTTC | CASRIAGEAEQFF
TRBJ2-7 | NA | TRBD2 | TRBV27 | TGTGCCAGCAGCCAGCGGAGCGGGAGGATATACGAGCAGTACTTC | CASSQRSGRIYEQYF
TRBJ2-1 | NA | TRBD2 | TRBV7-2 | TGTGCCAGCACCCCTTTGACTAGCGGGAGCAATGAGCAGTTCTTC | CASTPLTSGSNEQFF
TRBJ2-7 | NA | TRBD2 | TRBV27 | TGTGCCAGCAGTTTCTCGGGCCCCAATCGAGCGGGAGCCCACGAGCAGTACTTC | CASSFSGPNRAGAHEQYF
TRBJ1-2 | NA | TRBD1 | TRBV5-1 | TGCGCCAGCAGCTTAGAGTCCGGGACAGGGGGCCTGAGCTATGGCTACACCTTC | CASSLESGTGGLSYGYTF
TRBJ1-1 | NA | TRBD1 | TRBV5-6 | TGTGCCAGCAGCGAGACAGGGGTGAACACTGAAGCTTTCTTT | CASSETGVNTEAFF
TRBJ2-7 | NA | TRBD2 | TRBV7-2 | TGTGCCAGCAGCTTGGAACTAGCGGGAGACAATGAGCAGTACTTC | CASSLELAGDNEQYF
TRBJ1-1 | NA | NA | TRBV4-1 | TGCGCCAGCAGCCAAGGAGCGAACACTGAAGCTTTCTTT | CASSQGANTEAFF
TRBJ2-2 | NA | NA | TRBV5-6 | TGTGCCAGCAGCTTGGGGGCAGTTAACACCGGGGAGCTGTTTTTT | CASSLGAVNTGELFF
TRBJ2-7 | NA | NA | TRBV9 | TGTGCCAGCAGCGTTACCCGCTGGAGCGAGCAGTACTTC | CASSVTRWSEQYF